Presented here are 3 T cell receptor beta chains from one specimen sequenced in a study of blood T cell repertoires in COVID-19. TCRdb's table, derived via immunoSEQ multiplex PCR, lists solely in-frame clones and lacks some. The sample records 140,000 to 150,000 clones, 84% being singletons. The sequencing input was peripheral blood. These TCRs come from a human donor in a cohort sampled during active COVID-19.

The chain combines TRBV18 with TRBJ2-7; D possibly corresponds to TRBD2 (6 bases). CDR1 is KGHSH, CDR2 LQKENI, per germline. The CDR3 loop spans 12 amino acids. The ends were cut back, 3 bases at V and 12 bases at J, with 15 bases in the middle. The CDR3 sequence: CASSPTRDLAYF. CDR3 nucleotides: TGTGCCAGCTCACCTACGCGGGATCTAGCGTACTTC.

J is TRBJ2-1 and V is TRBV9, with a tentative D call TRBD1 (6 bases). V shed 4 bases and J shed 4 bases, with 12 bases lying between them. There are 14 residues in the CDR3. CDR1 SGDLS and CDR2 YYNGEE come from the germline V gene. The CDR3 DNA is TGTGCCAGCAGCACCCGGGACATTTACAATGAGCAGTTCTTC. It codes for CASSTRDIYNEQFF.

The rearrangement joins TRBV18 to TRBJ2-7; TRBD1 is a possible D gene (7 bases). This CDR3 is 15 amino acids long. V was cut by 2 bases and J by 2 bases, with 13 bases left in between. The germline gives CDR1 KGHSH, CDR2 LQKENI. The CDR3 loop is CASSPKGGTAYEQYF. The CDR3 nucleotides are TGTGCCAGCTCACCAAAGGGCGGGACAGCCTACGAGCAGTACTTC. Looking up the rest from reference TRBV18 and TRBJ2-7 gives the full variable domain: NAGVMQNPRHLVRRRGQEARLRCSPMKGHSHVYWYRQLPEEGLKFMVYLQKENIIDESGMPKERFSAEFPKEGPSILRIQQVVRGDSAAYFCASSPKGGTAYEQYFGPGTRLTVT.